This T cell receptor (beta chain) was sequenced in a study of beta chain features in type 1 diabetes. Germline V CDR1 and CDR2: SGHAT, FQNNGV. V lost 2 bases, J lost 4 bases, and 10 bases lay in between. The CDR3 sequence is 14 residues long. Reverse transcription of all isolated RNA meant that expressed TCRB transcripts were sequenced. Generated by immunoSEQ multiplex PCR, the TCRdb table keeps only in-frame clones and is missing some. The repertoire holds fewer than 900,000 clones, with roughly 15% as singletons. This receptor was taken from a woman between 18 and 30 years old in good health. The sequenced sample consisted of naive CD4+ T cells from blood. The chain is built from TRBV11-2 and TRBJ2-3, with D unclear. The CDR3 sequence is CASSLSVSADTQYF. DNA of the CDR3: TGTGCCAGCAGCTTATCCGTGTCTGCAGATACGCAGTATTTT.